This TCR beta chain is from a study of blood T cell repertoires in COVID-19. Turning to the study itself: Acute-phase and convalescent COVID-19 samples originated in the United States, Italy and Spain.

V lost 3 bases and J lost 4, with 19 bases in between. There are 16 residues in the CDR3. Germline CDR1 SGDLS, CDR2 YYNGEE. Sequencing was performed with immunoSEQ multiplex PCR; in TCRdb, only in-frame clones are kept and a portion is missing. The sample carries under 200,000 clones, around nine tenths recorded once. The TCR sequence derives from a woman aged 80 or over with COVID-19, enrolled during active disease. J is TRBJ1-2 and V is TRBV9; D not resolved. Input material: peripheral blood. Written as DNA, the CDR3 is TGTGCCAGCAGCGCGAGGCCAGCCGGGAGCGGCTATGGCTACACCTTC. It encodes CASSARPAGSGYGYTF.